This entry describes one T cell receptor beta chain. Its specificity is not known. Within the sample, other DNA sequences also encode this same CDR3. The data originate from a study of shared clonotypes between healthy human individuals. Looking at the study overall: The study used three CD4 naive, three CD4 memory, two CD8 naive and one CD8 memory plate per donor. General study points: It was only blood that was sampled, and tissue repertoires likely differ. Although depth was large, rarefaction showed that sequencing of the sorted subsets was incomplete.

Trimming took 0 bases from V and 3 from J; bases not matched to a gene: 0. Germline assignment: CDR1 SGHRS and CDR2 YFSETQ. This CDR3 has 15 amino acids. Selected positively for CCR7 and CD45RO-negative, naive CD8 cells excluded terminally differentiated effector memory CD45RA+ cells. TCRdb keeps only in-frame clones here, not all; method: immunoSEQ multiplex PCR. The sample shows under 850,000 clones, 80% to 95% of them seen only once. What was sequenced was naive CD8+ T cells sorted from blood. The gene calls are TRBV5-1 and TRBJ2-7; 13 bases are a match to TRBD2. This clonotype was obtained from a man younger than 40 in good health. The CDR3 sequence: CASSLGLAGGYEQYF. CDR3 in DNA: TGCGCCAGCAGCTTGGGACTAGCGGGGGGCTACGAGCAGTACTTC.